This TCR beta chain was captured by sequencing in a study of cytomegalovirus exposure and HLA in healthy donors. The study's findings and limits: In a later analysis, a genetic analysis reported fewer productive-TCR N-insertions in an Asian-associated ancestry cluster than the cohort average. Associated with cytomegalovirus, according to the listing, were around 170 TCR beta chains.

Germline-derived CDR1 and CDR2 are SGHDT and YYEEEE. This CDR3 is built from 16 residues. V dropped 4 bases and J dropped 6 bases, with 22 bases sitting between them. The study ran its PCR with 60 Vbeta and 13 Jbeta primers. Sequencing was performed with immunoSEQ multiplex PCR; in TCRdb, only in-frame clones are kept and a portion is missing. This table has approximately 180,000 clones, 82% appearing once. A remark on this clone: No antigen is known for it.

This receptor was identified in a woman between 18 and 30 years old in good health and CMV-seronegative. The gene calls are TRBV5-6 and TRBJ1-1; perhaps TRBD1 as D (6 bases). Source material: PBMCs. CDR3 protein: CASSAFGGRYGPEAFF. Here the CDR3 DNA reads TGTGCCAGCAGCGCCTTTGGGGGCAGGTACGGGCCTGAAGCTTTCTTT.